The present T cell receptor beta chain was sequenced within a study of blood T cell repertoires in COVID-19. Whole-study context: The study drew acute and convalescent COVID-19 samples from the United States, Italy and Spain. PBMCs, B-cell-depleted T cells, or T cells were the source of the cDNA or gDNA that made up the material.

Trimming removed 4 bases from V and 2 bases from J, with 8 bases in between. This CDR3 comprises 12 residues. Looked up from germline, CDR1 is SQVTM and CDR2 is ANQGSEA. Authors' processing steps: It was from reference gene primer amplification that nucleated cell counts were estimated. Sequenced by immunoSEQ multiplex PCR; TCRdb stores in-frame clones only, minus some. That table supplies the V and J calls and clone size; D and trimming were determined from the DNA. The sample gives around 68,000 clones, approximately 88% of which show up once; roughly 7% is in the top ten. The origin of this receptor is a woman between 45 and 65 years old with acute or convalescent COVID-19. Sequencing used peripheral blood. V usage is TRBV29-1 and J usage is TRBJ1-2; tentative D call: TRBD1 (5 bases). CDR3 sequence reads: CSVVHRNYGYTF. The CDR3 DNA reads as TGCAGCGTTGTCCACAGGAACTATGGCTACACCTTC.